Listed here are 29 T cell receptor beta chains from one sample, sequenced in a study of post-analysis software for immune sequencing data. The library was made from cDNA and included unique molecular identifiers. TCRdb recomputed calls from the PCR reads with MiXCR, one row per CDR3 protein. This sample has about 770,000 distinct CDR3 sequences, with around 42% found just once. Study observations and caveats: Roughly 5 TRBV segments, including TRBV5-6, TRBV5-1 and TRBV20-1, were more frequent in patients than controls.

No cognate antigen is known for these TCRs. Sequenced sample: blood. The receptors were sampled from a girl aged 10 to 17 with multiple sclerosis.

The rearrangement joins TRBV20-1 to TRBJ1-5; 12 nucleotides align to TRBD1. Germline CDR1 DFQATT, CDR2 SNEGSKA (reference sequence). Trimming removed 4 bases from V and 7 bases from J; junction bases left unmatched: 2. This CDR3 comprises 13 residues. For the CDR3, the DNA is TGCAGTGCTACCGGGACAGGGGGCCAGCCCCAGCATTTT. It is translated as CSATGTGGQPQHF.

V usage is TRBV4-2 and J usage is TRBJ2-1; 10 bases agree with TRBD2. CDR3 length: 17 residues. V was clipped by 0 bases and J by 4 bases; unmatched bases: 6. Germline lookup yields CDR1 LGHNA and CDR2 YNFKEQ. The CDR3: CASSQEGSGRGYNEQFF. Written as DNA, the CDR3 is TGTGCCAGCAGCCAAGAAGGGAGCGGGAGGGGATACAATGAGCAGTTCTTC.

V is TRBV20-1 and J is TRBJ2-7; D may correspond to TRBD1 or TRBD2 (5 bases each). The CDR3 spans 14 residues. V lost 6 bases, J lost 0 bases, and 15 bases lay in between. The germline CDR1 and CDR2 sequences are DFQATT and SNEGSKA (reference sequence). CDR3 sequence reads: CSARPLGRSYEQYF. For the CDR3, the DNA is TGCAGTGCGAGACCGTTGGGACGCTCCTACGAGCAGTACTTC.

The chain carries TRBV6-2 or TRBV6-3 and TRBJ2-1, with no clear D. Deletions cut 5 bases from V and 4 bases from J, with 9 bases between. The CDR3 length is 13 residues. Germline loops: CDR1 MNHEY, CDR2 SVGEGT. CDR3 in DNA: TGTGCCAGCAGTCCCCGGAGTTACAATGAGCAGTTCTTC. It translates to CASSPRSYNEQFF.

The chain is built from TRBV7-2 and TRBJ2-3; tentatively, D is TRBD1 (5 bases). Trimming removed 1 base from V and 0 bases from J, with 8 bases in between. There are 15 residues in the CDR3. Per germline, CDR1 SGHTA and CDR2 FQGNSA. The CDR3 DNA reads TGTGCCAGCAGCTTAGACAGGACAAGCACAGATACGCAGTATTTT. This translates into CASSLDRTSTDTQYF.

This clonotype has only a few counts. The chain uses TRBV25-1 and TRBJ1-2, with a tentative D call TRBD1 (5 bases). From germline, CDR1 is MGHDK and CDR2 SYGVNS. This CDR3 contains 12 residues. The V end lost 1 base, the J end lost 8 bases, and 8 bases lay between the germline ends. The CDR3 reads CASSEWRDGYTF. The CDR3 DNA is TGTGCCAGCAGTGAATGGAGGGACGGCTACACCTTC.

This clonotype has only a few counts. The chain uses TRBV18 and TRBJ2-7; 9 bases line up with TRBD1. CDR3 length: 15 residues. V dropped 0 bases and J dropped 2; count of bases not matched to a gene: 2. Germline V CDR1 and CDR2: KGHSH, LQKENI. CDR3 in DNA: TGTGCCAGCTCACCACCGACAGGGGGTACCTACGAGCAGTACTTC. Its translation is CASSPPTGGTYEQYF. Full variable domain (missing parts from reference TRBV18 and TRBJ2-7): NAGVMQNPRHLVRRRGQEARLRCSPMKGHSHVYWYRQLPEEGLKFMVYLQKENIIDESGMPKERFSAEFPKEGPSILRIQQVVRGDSAAYFCASSPPTGGTYEQYFGPGTRLTVT.

This chain joins TRBV6-5 and TRBJ2-7; no firm D call. Germline loops: CDR1 MNHEY, CDR2 SVGAGI. The CDR3 covers 13 residues. Trimming left V 2 bases short and J 3 bases short, with 8 bases between. The CDR3 sequence is CASSYEADYEQYF. The CDR3 coding sequence is TGTGCCAGCAGTTACGAGGCTGACTACGAGCAGTACTTC.

The chain employs TRBV4-1 and TRBJ2-1; D is perhaps TRBD1 (6 bases). The CDR3 consists of 15 residues. Trimming removed 0 bases at V and 10 bases at J, with 16 bases between. Germline assignment: CDR1 MGHRA and CDR2 YSYEKL. The chain's CDR3 is CASSQDGGAYREQFF. CDR3 nucleotide sequence: TGCGCCAGCAGCCAAGATGGGGGCGCCTATAGGGAGCAGTTCTTC.

This sequence joins TRBV20-1 and TRBJ2-5; perhaps TRBD2 as D (6 bases). The DNA end is a closer match to TRBJ2-7, so the J assignment may be wrong. Germline V lookup: CDR1 DFQATT, CDR2 SNEGSKA (reference sequence). There are 14 residues in the CDR3. DNA for the CDR3: TGCAGTGCTAGACAATCCGGGAGAAGTTCCGAGCAGTACTTC. Residues: CSARQSGRSSEQYF.

This clonotype was found a few times. The rearrangement joins TRBV20-1 to TRBJ2-3; TRBD2 might be the D (5 bases). Germline loops: CDR1 DFQATT, CDR2 SNEGSKA (reference sequence). Trimming shortened V by 4 bases and J by 0 bases, and 8 bases separated the two germline ends. This CDR3 has 13 residues. CDR3 residues: CSATSPSTDTQYF. The CDR3 DNA reads TGCAGTGCTACTAGCCCCAGCACAGATACGCAGTATTTT.

The V gene is TRBV21-1, the J gene TRBJ2-7; the table calls TRBD2, which could not be checked here. TRBV21-1 is shown as a pseudogene. The CDR3 totals 16 residues. DNA of the CDR3: TGTGCCAGCAGCAAAGGTGGACTAGCGGGTTCCTACGAGCAGTACTTC. Amino acid sequence: CASSKGGLAGSYEQYF.

This clonotype has a handful of counts. The rearrangement joins TRBV7-2 to TRBJ2-7; 8 bases agree with TRBD1. Trimming at V came to 0 bases and at J to 3 bases, leaving 4 bases not matched to a gene. The CDR3 is 15 amino acids. The germline V gene has CDR1 SGHTA and CDR2 FQGNSA. This CDR3 is CASSLAQGVLYEQYF. CDR3 in DNA: TGTGCCAGCAGCTTAGCACAGGGGGTACTCTACGAGCAGTACTTC.

This clonotype was recorded a few times. The chain carries TRBV6-5 and TRBJ2-3, with 8 bases aligning to TRBD2. Germline V gene sequence: CDR1 MNHEY, CDR2 SVGAGI. V dropped 0 bases and J dropped 5; count of bases not matched to a gene: 4. This CDR3 spans 15 amino acids. CDR3 amino acids: CASSYSLAGRDTQYF. The CDR3 region has the DNA TGTGCCAGCAGTTACTCCCTAGCGGGCAGAGATACGCAGTATTTT.

This clonotype was observed once. In DNA form, the CDR3 reads TGTGCCAGCAGTTTTCGAGCAAGCGGGAGGCCCGATTACAATGAGCAGTTCTTC. Its protein is CASSFRASGRPDYNEQFF. This chain joins TRBV12-3 or TRBV12-4 and TRBJ2-1; 9 nucleotides align to TRBD2. With V trimmed by 3 bases and J by 4 bases, 13 bases remained unmatched. The length of the CDR3 is 18 residues.

The table lists this clonotype with a few counts. This rearrangement joins TRBV12-3 or TRBV12-4 to TRBJ2-1, with D unclear. Trimming removed 3 bases at V and 8 bases at J, with 20 bases between. This CDR3 comprises 16 residues. As DNA, the CDR3 is TGTGCCAGCAGTTTGAGGTCAACCCGTAAAATATATGAGCAGTTCTTC. Amino acids: CASSLRSTRKIYEQFF.

This rearrangement joins TRBV18 to TRBJ1-2; no clear D. This CDR3 region has 15 residues. Germline CDR1 and CDR2: KGHSH and LQKENI. The V end lost 2 bases, the J end lost 2 bases, and 12 bases lay between the germline ends. The CDR3 region is CASSPEGLGNYGYTF. CDR3 bases: TGTGCCAGCTCACCAGAGGGCCTGGGAAACTATGGCTACACCTTC.

This chain links TRBV11-2 with TRBJ2-1; D perhaps matches TRBD1 (5 bases). Trimming removed 4 bases at V and 8 bases at J, with 12 bases between. The CDR3 is 13 residues long. Germline lookup yields CDR1 SGHAT and CDR2 FQNNGV. CDR3 residues: CASSSRGDHEQFF. The CDR3, as DNA: TGTGCCAGCAGCTCTAGGGGCGATCATGAGCAGTTCTTC.

The chain has TRBV7-2 and TRBJ1-1, with TRBD1 as a possible D gene (5 bases). The V end lost 3 bases, the J end lost 6 bases, and 14 bases lay between the germline ends. CDR1 and CDR2 (germline): SGHTA, FQGNSA. This CDR3 region has 14 residues. CDR3 protein: CASSLDGGDPEAFF. Written as DNA, the CDR3 is TGTGCCAGCAGCTTGGACGGGGGGGACCCTGAAGCTTTCTTT.

There are a few counts of this clonotype. The CDR3 DNA follows: TGCAGTGCCGTAGCGGGAGGTAGGAACGAGCAGTACTTC. It is translated as CSAVAGGRNEQYF. The chain is built from TRBV20-1 and TRBJ2-7; 10 bases are a match to TRBD2. With 6 bases clipped from V and 5 bases from J, the junction kept 7 bases outside the gene matches. The CDR3 consists of 13 residues. In germline, CDR1 is DFQATT, CDR2 SNEGSKA (reference sequence).

The chain is built from TRBV28 and TRBJ2-5, with 12 positions matching TRBD1. This CDR3 region has 16 residues. Germline V gene lookup returns CDR1 MDHEN and CDR2 SYDVKM. J gave up 5 bases and V 6 bases, and 10 bases lay outside the gene matches. The CDR3 is CASSLLGTGGLETQYF. CDR3 in DNA: TGTGCCAGCAGCCTCCTTGGGACAGGGGGCTTGGAGACCCAGTACTTC.

This clonotype was counted a few times. This chain links TRBV7-2 with TRBJ2-7; perhaps TRBD2 as D (5 bases). The germline gives CDR1 SGHTA, CDR2 FQGNSA. The CDR3 has 13 amino acids. V lost 3 bases and J 2 bases, leaving 8 bases between the germline ends. The CDR3 sequence: CASSFLAAYEQYF. The CDR3 DNA is TGTGCCAGCAGCTTCCTAGCAGCCTACGAGCAGTACTTC. The full variable domain, completed using reference TRBV7-2 and TRBJ2-7, is GAGVSQSPSNKVTEKGKDVELRCDPISGHTALYWYRQSLGQGLEFLIYFQGNSAPDKSGLPSDRFSAERTGGSVSTLTIQRTQQEDSAVYLCASSFLAAYEQYFGPGTRLTVT.

This chain uses TRBV9 with TRBJ2-7, with 8 bases fitting TRBD1. The length of the CDR3 is 15 residues. Germline V gives CDR1 SGDLS, CDR2 YYNGEE. V lost 2 bases and J lost 0; bases outside the gene matches: 4. CDR3 in amino acids: CASSVSGTGSYEQYF. For the CDR3, the DNA is TGTGCCAGCAGCGTTTCCGGGACAGGCTCCTACGAGCAGTACTTC.

The V gene is TRBV7-2, the J gene TRBJ1-1; TRBD1 matches 8 bases. Germline V gene lookup returns CDR1 SGHTA and CDR2 FQGNSA. The CDR3 consists of 15 residues. V gave up 1 base and J gave up 5 bases; unmatched junction bases: 6. CDR3 DNA sequence: TGTGCCAGCAGCTTAGTCTTACAGGGGGGAACTGAAGCTTTCTTT. Protein: CASSLVLQGGTEAFF. The full variable domain, in which reference TRBV7-2 and TRBJ1-1 provide the parts outside the CDR3, is GAGVSQSPSNKVTEKGKDVELRCDPISGHTALYWYRQSLGQGLEFLIYFQGNSAPDKSGLPSDRFSAERTGGSVSTLTIQRTQQEDSAVYLCASSLVLQGGTEAFFGQGTRLTVV.

This clonotype occurred a few times. The chain couples TRBV10-3 to TRBJ2-3; 9 nucleotides align to TRBD2. V was pared by 4 bases and J by 3 bases, with 14 bases of the junction left unmatched. Germline V gene lookup returns CDR1 ENHRY and CDR2 SYGVKD. The CDR3 runs 18 residues. CDR3 nucleotide sequence: TGTGCCATCAGTGTAGCTAGCGGGATGGTGACGAGGACAGATACGCAGTATTTT. Amino acids: CAISVASGMVTRTDTQYF.

V usage is TRBV7-2 and J usage is TRBJ2-7; 9 bases align to TRBD1. This CDR3 has 18 amino acids. Germline V gives CDR1 SGHTA, CDR2 FQGNSA. With V trimmed by 2 bases and J by 5 bases, 16 bases remained unmatched. CDR3 sequence reads: CASSLFGTGGSLGDEQYF. CDR3 DNA sequence: TGTGCCAGCAGCTTATTTGGAACAGGGGGCTCCCTAGGGGACGAGCAGTACTTC.

The J gene is TRBJ1-6, the V gene TRBV20-1; the D gene is possibly TRBD1 (5 bases). The CDR3 runs 15 residues. V was cut by 6 bases and J by 7 bases, with 19 bases left in between. Germline values: CDR1 DFQATT, CDR2 SNEGSKA (reference sequence). CDR3 in amino acids: CSATAFGQPNSPLHF. CDR3 bases: TGCAGTGCAACCGCCTTCGGACAACCCAATTCACCCCTCCACTTT.

This clonotype was seen a handful of times. This chain connects TRBV5-1 to TRBJ2-3; 7 bases map to TRBD2. Germline V gives CDR1 SGHRS, CDR2 YFSETQ. Trimming at V came to 2 bases and at J to 1 base, leaving 1 base not matched to a gene. CDR3 length: 14 amino acids. CDR3 nucleotide sequence: TGCGCCAGCAGCTTTACTAGCGGCACAGATACGCAGTATTTT. Translation gives CASSFTSGTDTQYF.

The sample holds one count of this clonotype. This sequence joins TRBV28 and TRBJ2-5, with TRBD1 identical over 8 bases. Germline trimming cut 6 bases from V and 5 bases from J; bases unmatched to any gene: 8. Germline-derived CDR1 and CDR2 are MDHEN and SYDVKM. This CDR3 spans 14 amino acids. The DNA for the CDR3 is TGTGCCAGCAGCCACGGACAGGGTGGCGAGACCCAGTACTTC. This gives the protein CASSHGQGGETQYF.